This TCR beta chain was recorded in a study of cytomegalovirus exposure and HLA in healthy donors. In the study overall: Later, an analysis reported that the roughly 120 validation repertoires had used the same platform as the roughly 660 first-cohort repertoires. General study results and limits: Specificity for CMV antigens was confirmed in vitro for a few of the CMV-associated chains. The study put under 200 TCR beta chains on its list as cytomegalovirus-associated.

The 120-subject validation cohort, separate from the roughly 700-subject first cohort, included the donors. The V segment lost 5 bases and the J segment 6 bases; nucleotides outside the gene matches: 4. Germline V gene data show CDR1 as SEHNR and CDR2 as FQNEAQ (reference sequence). The CDR3 extends over 13 amino acids. Generated by immunoSEQ multiplex PCR, the TCRdb table keeps only in-frame clones and is missing some. The sample holds around 60,000 clones, about 96% seen once. Regarding this clone: As yet, its antigen is unknown.

Material: PBMCs. The sequence was collected from a woman under 30 in good health and CMV-seronegative. This chain uses TRBV7-9 with TRBJ2-3, with 8 bases that match TRBD1. The CDR3 coding sequence is TGTGCCAGCAGCCCAGGGGGCGCCGATACGCAGTATTTT. Translating it yields CASSPGGADTQYF.